The sequence of this T cell receptor (beta chain) was determined in a study of shared T cell receptors in the human thymus (TCRdb year 2021). Study-level background: The study examined how the human thymus generates shared, self-reactive T-cell receptor alpha chains.

The library was obtained by the immunoSEQ multiplex PCR assay. TCRdb carries this immuneACCESS record with in-frame sequences only. Its versions omit some clonotypes, under half of them owing to an unresolved V gene in the studies checked, with the rest unexplained. Recorded for this sample are about 660,000 clones; 85% to 90% of them occurred a single time. The ten top clones hold around 0.01% of the sample. For CDR1 and CDR2, the germline V gene lists MNHEY and SVGAGI. From the cysteine up to the phenylalanine, the CDR3 has a length of 13 residues. Only the CDR3 region is kept as DNA, spanning 39 bases read in frame from base 1. The germline V and J ends show losses of 5 bases and 5 bases respectively, and no gene match explains 5 bases of the junction. Of note for this clone: The target of this receptor is not known. Base qualities were left out, and no much larger clone turns up one base away.

These data were also reused for a study on human thymus T cells. In that second paper, the authors write: Donors were immunologically healthy infants undergoing open corrective cardiac surgery for congenital heart defects in Finland. The thymus tissue came from surgical resects taken out during corrective cardiac surgery. V and J gene segment usage appeared biased in both thymic and peripheral blood repertoires. The related research reported highly overlapping thymic TCR repertoires among unrelated individuals. The study described the TCR alpha and beta repertoires in fewer than 10 infant thymus samples and a few matching peripheral blood samples. The infant donors were roughly 7 to 244 days old, and the cohort included six or seven males and two females. Thymocytes were freed from the tissue by mechanical means and kept at -70 degrees C as pellets of 10-30 million cells. A QIAsymphony instrument was used to extract genomic DNA from frozen cell pellets. The immunoSEQ multiplex PCR assay was used to amplify the TCRB and TCRAD loci from a standardized amount of quality-controlled genomic DNA. The V(D)J region was spanned by amplicons of a length sufficient to cover the CDR3 and to identify V and J genes. Through the commercial immunoSEQ service, the amplicons were sequenced on an Illumina platform. Corrections for primer bias and sequencing errors followed previously described methods, while TCRAD and TCRB definitions were based on the IMGT database. Repertoires were analysed with immunoSEQ Analyzer 3.0 and VDJTools, covering basic statistics, V/J segment usage, diversity estimates, rarefaction and pairwise overlap. Chao1, ChaoE, Efron-Thisted, Shannon and inverse Simpson indices were used to estimate diversity, which was also estimated on datasets down-sampled to the smallest sample. For repertoire overlap, CDR3 nucleotide sequence, V gene and J gene had to match strictly, and clustering was done by Jaccard-based multidimensional scaling. On average, thymus samples yielded about 730,000 unique TCRB clonotypes, whereas blood samples yielded some 85,000.

The receptor comes from a boy in the first two years of life with a congenital heart defect. Donor details come from another sample of the same person, matched by shared clones. Recombination linked TRBV6-5 to TRBJ1-1; a stretch of 7 junction bases matches TRBD1. The sample comprised thymocytes. This receptor carries the CDR3 CASSTTGKTEAFF. The nucleotide sequence is given as TGTGCCAGCAGTACGACAGGGAAAACTGAAGCTTTCTTT.